This TCR beta chain was sequenced in a study of T cells expressing NK-cell markers (dated by TCRdb to 2020 to 2022). Study-wide context: Three sorted T-cell subsets (CD3+CD56+NKG2C+, CD3+CD56+NKG2C- and CD3+CD56-NKG2C+) from fewer than 10 donors had their TCR beta-chain repertoires profiled. Among the eight sequenced donors, only one was HCMV-seronegative, while the other seven were HCMV-seropositive. The study sequenced eight donors, all healthy volunteers chosen at random: three men and five women. The libraries were sequenced on Illumina HiSeq 2000/2500, MiSeq or NextSeq, producing 2 x 150 bp reads. Paper-wide results and their limitations: Those dominant clonotypes were again the most abundant among CD3+CD56-NKG2C+ cells in a handful of donors, at roughly 25-60.1%. For more than 5 donors, the dominant CD3+CD56+NKG2C+ clonotypes were among the top 10 CD8+ clonotypes and accounted for roughly 1.0-7.5% of CD8+ T cells. Whether the expanded NKG2C-expressing T cell clones were specific for HCMV antigens was left unclear.

Note on this clonotype: What antigen it recognizes has not been identified.

Sequencing was carried out with an Illumina HiSeq 2000. The TCR beta cDNA libraries were made using 5'RACE template switching, a step that added both a universal primer site and unique molecular identifiers. cDNA synthesis was primed from the TCR beta constant segment and was followed by two successive PCR amplification steps. The source study handled its data this way. MIGEC was used to demultiplex reads and group the reads by UMI, and MiTCR was used to assemble and quantify clonotypes. To exclude erroneous sequences, any TCR cDNA sequence not supported by at least two reads was discarded. The tcR package was used for downstream repertoire analysis, and clonotypes were matched across fractions by CDR3 nucleotide sequence plus V segment. VDJmatch was used to annotate antigen specificity against VDJdb, with one amino acid substitution in CDR3 permitted. One entry per CDR3 protein sequence results from the TCRdb reprocessing of the reads, with DNA left out. TCRdb, not the authors, supplied the V and J calls. The sample's records list over 250,000 distinct CDR3 sequences. The top ten clones comprise around 4.3% of the sample.

A commercial ELISA kit detecting HCMV-specific IgG in serum was used to determine HCMV serostatus. Ficoll density gradient centrifugation was used to isolate peripheral blood mononuclear cells from blood. CDR1 and CDR2 were assigned from the germline V gene as MDHEN and SYDVKM. From its cysteine to its phenylalanine, the CDR3 spans 16 amino acids. Only the protein is available. Sequencing used blood T cells: a sorted CD56 or NKG2C T cell subset, CD4+ or CD8+ T cells, or bulk PBMC T cells (not recorded which). The rearranged chain carries TRBV28 and TRBJ2-7; no DNA is available, so the TRBD2 call from TCRdb remains unchecked. The receptor was derived from a woman between 18 and 75 years old in good health. CDR3 loop: CASSFSVAGVLYEQYF.